Listed below are T cell receptor beta chains from one sample, sequenced in a study of T cells in Graves' hyperthyroidism and ophthalmopathy. TCRdb passed the multiplex PCR reads through MiXCR, listing each CDR3 protein once. The sample holds roughly 110,000 distinct CDR3 sequences, around a sixth seen once. Sequencing was done on a sample of blood. The receptor source for this set is a woman between 50 and 59 years old with Graves' hyperthyroidism. CDR3s include the opening cysteine and the closing phenylalanine or tryptophan. A D gene is named only where the DNA matches it firmly. For some rows the clone size is stated as once, few or many, or as a class when expanded; others skip it.

d_call,j_call,v_call,clone_size,cdr3_aa,cdr3_nt
TRBD1,TRBJ1-1,TRBV6-2/TRBV6-3,many,CASRGQGVLGTEAFF,TGTGCCAGCAGGGGACAGGGGGTATTAGGCACTGAAGCTTTCTTT
-,TRBJ2-7,TRBV5-1,many,CASSLGVTAYSYEQYF,TGCGCCAGCAGCTTGGGGGTTACCGCCTATTCTTACGAGCAGTACTTC
-,TRBJ1-2,TRBV28,many,CASTPGYPYGYTF,TGTGCCAGTACCCCGGGGTACCCCTATGGCTACACCTTC
TRBD1,TRBJ1-1,TRBV6-1,many,CAATGTGEAFF,TGTGCCGCGACCGGGACAGGCGAGGCTTTCTTT
TRBD2,TRBJ2-3,TRBV12-3/TRBV12-4,many,CASSPGGARGDTQYF,TGTGCCAGCAGTCCCGGGGGGGCGAGAGGAGATACGCAGTATTTT
TRBD1,TRBJ2-2,TRBV10-3,many,CAISGGPTGTNTGELFF,TGTGCCATCAGTGGGGGCCCGACAGGGACGAACACCGGGGAGCTGTTTTTT
-,TRBJ1-5,TRBV6-1,many,CASTPWEGNQPQHF,TGTGCCAGCACCCCCTGGGAGGGGAATCAGCCCCAGCATTTT
-,TRBJ2-7,TRBV12-3/TRBV12-4,many,CASSLTVSYEQYF,TGTGCCAGCAGTTTAACGGTTTCCTACGAGCAGTACTTC
-,TRBJ2-1,TRBV5-1,-,CASSFYPGSYNEQFF,TGCGCCAGCAGCTTTTACCCTGGATCCTACAATGAGCAGTTCTTC
-,TRBJ2-7,TRBV7-2,-,CASSLARGLGVRYEQYF,TGTGCCAGCAGCTTAGCGCGGGGTTTGGGAGTCCGTTACGAGCAGTACTTC
TRBD2,TRBJ2-1,TRBV29-1,-,CSATPGLAPYNEQFF,TGCAGCGCTACTCCGGGACTAGCGCCATACAATGAGCAGTTCTTC
-,TRBJ1-1,TRBV3-1,-,CASSHGGIMAFF,TGTGCCAGCAGCCACGGGGGTATTATGGCTTTCTTT
-,TRBJ1-5,TRBV2,many,CASGRGEQPQHF,TGTGCCAGCGGGCGAGGGGAGCAGCCCCAGCATTTT
TRBD1,TRBJ1-5,TRBV27,many,CASSFTGGGQPQHF,TGTGCCAGCAGTTTCACAGGGGGCGGACAGCCCCAGCATTTT
-,TRBJ2-3,TRBV10-1,many,CASSDKGIGRDTQYF,TGCGCCAGCAGTGACAAGGGGATCGGCCGCGATACGCAGTATTTT
-,TRBJ2-1,TRBV2,many,CASTNPLALGNEQFF,TGTGCCAGCACGAACCCGCTAGCTTTAGGGAATGAGCAGTTCTTC
-,TRBJ2-7,TRBV3-1,many,CASSQAGASYEQYF,TGTGCCAGCAGCCAAGCGGGAGCCTCCTACGAGCAGTACTTC
TRBD2,TRBJ2-7,TRBV28,many,CASSLLSGIGGYEQYF,TGTGCCAGCAGTTTACTCAGCGGGATAGGTGGCTACGAGCAGTACTTC
-,TRBJ1-5,TRBV6-1,many,CASGGVYSNQPQHF,TGTGCCAGCGGAGGGGTCTATAGCAATCAGCCCCAGCATTTT
TRBD2,TRBJ2-1,TRBV5-1,-,CASSVGLATEQFF,TGCGCCAGCAGCGTCGGACTAGCGACCGAGCAGTTCTTC
-,TRBJ1-1,TRBV30,many,CAGRFTEYTEAFF,TGTGCCGGAAGGTTTACAGAATACACTGAAGCTTTCTTT
TRBD2,TRBJ2-7,TRBV3-1,once,CASSQVGTSGSNEQYF,TGTGCCAGCAGCCAAGTGGGGACTAGCGGGAGTAACGAGCAGTACTTC
TRBD2,TRBJ2-7,TRBV9,many,CASNGGSESEQYF,TGTGCCAGCAACGGGGGGAGTGAAAGCGAGCAGTACTTC
-,TRBJ2-7,TRBV5-1,-,CASSSNVAAYEQYF,TGCGCCAGCAGCTCTAATGTCGCCGCCTACGAGCAGTACTTC
-,TRBJ1-1,TRBV12-3/TRBV12-4,many,CASSLFGGEAFF,TGTGCCAGCAGTTTATTTGGCGGTGAAGCTTTCTTT
-,TRBJ1-5,TRBV20-1,many,CSARWGGYNQPQHF,TGCAGTGCTAGATGGGGGGGCTACAATCAGCCCCAGCATTTT
-,TRBJ1-5,TRBV20-1,-,CSARDGGGASQPQHF,TGCAGTGCTAGAGATGGGGGGGGCGCTTCTCAGCCCCAGCATTTT
TRBD1,TRBJ2-3,TRBV20-1,few,CSAWDSVYVDTQYF,TGCAGTGCTTGGGACAGCGTATATGTAGATACGCAGTATTTT
-,TRBJ1-1,TRBV29-1,many,CSAAIATNTEAFF,TGCAGCGCGGCGATAGCGACGAACACTGAAGCTTTCTTT
-,TRBJ2-2,TRBV19,-,CASKTRGNTGELFF,TGTGCCAGTAAAACTAGAGGGAACACCGGGGAGCTGTTTTTT
-,TRBJ2-1,TRBV18,many,CASSSSTGDKRYNEQFF,TGTGCCAGCTCATCATCTACCGGGGACAAACGATACAATGAGCAGTTCTTC
-,TRBJ2-2,TRBV28,many,CASSLDKNTGELFF,TGTGCCAGCAGTTTAGACAAGAACACCGGGGAGCTGTTTTTT
TRBD2,TRBJ2-5,TRBV30,many,CAWSVWFGTSGRLEETQYF,TGTGCCTGGAGTGTTTGGTTCGGGACTAGCGGGAGGTTGGAAGAGACCCAGTACTTC
TRBD1,TRBJ2-1,TRBV6-1,many,CASSGRDRSYNEQFF,TGTGCCAGCAGTGGCCGGGACAGATCCTACAATGAGCAGTTCTTC
-,TRBJ2-1,TRBV7-9,-,CASSPRIASSYNEQFF,TGTGCCAGCAGTCCGCGGATAGCGAGTTCCTACAATGAGCAGTTCTTC
-,TRBJ2-1,TRBV5-1,many,CASSLAPLNEQFF,TGCGCCAGCAGCTTGGCCCCCTTAAATGAGCAGTTCTTC
TRBD1,TRBJ2-7,TRBV5-5,many,CPPGQGTYEQYF,TGCCCGCCGGGACAGGGGACATACGAGCAGTACTTC
TRBD2,TRBJ2-1,TRBV11-2,many,CASSLARPTASGGTSYNEQFF,TGTGCCAGCAGCTTAGCTAGGCCTACGGCTAGCGGGGGTACCTCCTACAATGAGCAGTTCTTC
-,TRBJ2-5,TRBV12-3/TRBV12-4,many,CASSLAPPGAGPQETQYF,TGTGCCAGCAGTTTAGCGCCCCCCGGGGCAGGCCCCCAAGAGACCCAGTACTTC
TRBD2,TRBJ2-7,TRBV6-1,many,CASRDPRSGSYEQYF,TGTGCCAGCAGAGACCCTCGTAGCGGGAGCTACGAGCAGTACTTC
-,TRBJ1-5,TRBV2,many,CASKGELSENQPQHF,TGTGCCAGCAAGGGGGAGCTGAGTGAGAATCAGCCCCAGCATTTT
-,TRBJ1-1,TRBV18,few,CASSQGGREAFF,TGTGCCAGCTCACAGGGAGGGAGAGAAGCTTTCTTT
-,TRBJ1-1,TRBV28,many,CASNTPGRRAEAFF,TGTGCCAGCAACACCCCGGGGCGGCGGGCTGAAGCTTTCTTT
-,TRBJ2-5,TRBV19,few,CASSIPGAGQETQYF,TGTGCCAGTAGTATACCAGGAGCGGGTCAAGAGACCCAGTACTTC
-,TRBJ2-2,TRBV18,few,CASSPGQVLNTGELFF,TGTGCCAGCTCACCAGGCCAGGTCCTGAACACCGGGGAGCTGTTTTTT
-,TRBJ2-3,TRBV9,many,CASSVVPTDTQYF,TGTGCCAGCAGCGTAGTCCCCACAGATACGCAGTATTTT
TRBD2,TRBJ2-2,TRBV5-4,many,CASSPGISGHANTGELFF,TGTGCCAGCAGCCCTGGCATTAGCGGGCACGCGAACACCGGGGAGCTGTTTTTT
TRBD1,TRBJ1-1,TRBV7-9,many,CASSYRDSEAFF,TGTGCCAGCAGCTACCGGGACAGTGAAGCTTTCTTT
-,TRBJ1-5,TRBV19,many,CASTPRESNQPQHF,TGTGCCAGTACACCAAGGGAGAGTAATCAGCCCCAGCATTTT
-,TRBJ2-2,TRBV19,-,CASSISVSNTGELFF,TGTGCCAGTAGTATTTCGGTCTCGAACACCGGGGAGCTGTTTTTT
TRBD1,TRBJ1-2,TRBV29-1,many,CSVQLSDRDRPRRANYGYTF,TGCAGCGTTCAACTATCCGACCGGGACAGGCCTCGTCGAGCTAACTATGGCTACACCTTC
TRBD1,TRBJ2-7,TRBV18,many,CASSPSGQGASEQYF,TGTGCCAGCTCACCTTCGGGACAGGGGGCAAGTGAGCAGTACTTC
TRBD2,TRBJ2-1,TRBV2,many,CASSDSGILSYNEQFF,TGTGCCAGCAGTGATAGCGGGATATTGTCCTACAATGAGCAGTTCTTC
TRBD2,TRBJ2-3,TRBV10-1,many,CASSESTGGTDTQYF,TGCGCCAGCAGTGAGTCGACGGGAGGAACAGATACGCAGTATTTT